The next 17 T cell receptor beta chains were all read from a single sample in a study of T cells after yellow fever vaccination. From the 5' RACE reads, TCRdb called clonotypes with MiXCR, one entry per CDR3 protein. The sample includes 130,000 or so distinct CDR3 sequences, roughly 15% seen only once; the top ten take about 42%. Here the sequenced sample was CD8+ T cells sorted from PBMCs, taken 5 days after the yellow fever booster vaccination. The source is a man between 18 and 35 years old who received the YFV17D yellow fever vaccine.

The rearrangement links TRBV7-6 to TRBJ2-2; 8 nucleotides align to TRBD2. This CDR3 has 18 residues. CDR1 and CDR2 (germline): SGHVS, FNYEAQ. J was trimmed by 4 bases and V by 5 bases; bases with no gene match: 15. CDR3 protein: CASSPEGLVEMGTGELFF. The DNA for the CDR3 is TGTGCCAGCAGCCCGGAGGGACTAGTGGAGATGGGCACCGGGGAGCTGTTTTTT.

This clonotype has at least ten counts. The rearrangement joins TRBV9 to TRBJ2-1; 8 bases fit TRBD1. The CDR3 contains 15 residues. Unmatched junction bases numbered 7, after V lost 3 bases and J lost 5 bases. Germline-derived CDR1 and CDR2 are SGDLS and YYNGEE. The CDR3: CASSARDRLNNEQFF. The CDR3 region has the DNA TGTGCCAGCAGCGCCCGGGACAGGCTAAACAATGAGCAGTTCTTC.

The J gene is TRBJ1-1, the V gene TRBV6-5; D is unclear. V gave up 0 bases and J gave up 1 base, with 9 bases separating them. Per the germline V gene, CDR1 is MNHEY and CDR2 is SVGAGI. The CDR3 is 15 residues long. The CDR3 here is CASSYSKAGNTEAFF. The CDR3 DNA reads TGTGCCAGCAGTTACTCGAAAGCTGGGAACACTGAAGCTTTCTTT.

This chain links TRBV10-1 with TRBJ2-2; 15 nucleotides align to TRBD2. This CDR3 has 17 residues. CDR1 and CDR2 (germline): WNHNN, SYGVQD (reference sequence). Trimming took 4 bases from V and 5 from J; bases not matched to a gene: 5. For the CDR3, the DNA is TGCGCCAGCAGTGGGACTAGCGGGGGGGCGAGGACCGGGGAGCTGTTTTTT. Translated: CASSGTSGGARTGELFF.

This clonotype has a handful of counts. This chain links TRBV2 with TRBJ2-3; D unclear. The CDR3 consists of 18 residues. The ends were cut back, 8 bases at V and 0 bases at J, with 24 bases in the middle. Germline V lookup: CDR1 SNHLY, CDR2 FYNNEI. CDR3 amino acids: CASYRLVSDVTSTDTQYF. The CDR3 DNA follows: TGTGCCAGCTACCGGTTAGTCTCCGACGTAACTAGCACAGATACGCAGTATTTT.

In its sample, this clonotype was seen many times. CDR3 DNA sequence: TGTGCCAGTAGTGCGCGATCTAGCGCCGAGCAGTACTTC. Translated, it gives CASSARSSAEQYF. The genes are TRBV19 and TRBJ2-7; D is possibly TRBD2 (6 bases). This CDR3 is built from 13 residues. Germline V gives CDR1 LNHDA, CDR2 SQIVND (reference sequence). The V end lost 5 bases, the J end lost 6 bases, and 14 bases lay between the germline ends.

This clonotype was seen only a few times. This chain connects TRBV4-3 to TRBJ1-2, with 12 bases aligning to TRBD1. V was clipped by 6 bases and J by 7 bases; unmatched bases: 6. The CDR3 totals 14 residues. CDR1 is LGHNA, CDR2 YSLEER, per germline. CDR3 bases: TGCGCCAGCAGAGAGGGACAGGGGGCGTCTGGCTACACCTTC. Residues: CASREGQGASGYTF.

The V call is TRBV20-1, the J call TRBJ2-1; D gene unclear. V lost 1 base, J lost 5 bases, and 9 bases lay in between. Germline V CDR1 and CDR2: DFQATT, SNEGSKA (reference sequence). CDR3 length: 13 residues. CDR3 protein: CSARGVYNNEQFF. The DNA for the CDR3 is TGCAGTGCTAGAGGTGTCTACAACAATGAGCAGTTCTTC.

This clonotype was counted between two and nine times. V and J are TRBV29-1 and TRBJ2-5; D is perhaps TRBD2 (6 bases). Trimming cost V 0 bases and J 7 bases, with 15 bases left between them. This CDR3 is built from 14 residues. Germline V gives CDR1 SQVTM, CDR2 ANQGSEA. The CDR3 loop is CSVEDRRGLGTQYF. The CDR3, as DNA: TGCAGCGTTGAAGATCGGAGGGGATTGGGGACCCAGTACTTC.

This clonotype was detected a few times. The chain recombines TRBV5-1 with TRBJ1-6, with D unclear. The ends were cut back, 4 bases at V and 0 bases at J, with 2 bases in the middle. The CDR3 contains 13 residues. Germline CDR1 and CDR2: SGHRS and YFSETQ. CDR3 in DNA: TGCGCCAGCAGCACCTCCTATAATTCACCCCTCCACTTT. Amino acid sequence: CASSTSYNSPLHF.

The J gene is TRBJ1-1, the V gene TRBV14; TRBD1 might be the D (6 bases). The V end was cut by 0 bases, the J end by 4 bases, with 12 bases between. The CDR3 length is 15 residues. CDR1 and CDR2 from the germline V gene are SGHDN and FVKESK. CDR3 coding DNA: TGTGCCAGCAGCCAAGAGGGGGCTTTGTCCACTGAAGCTTTCTTT. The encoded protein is CASSQEGALSTEAFF.

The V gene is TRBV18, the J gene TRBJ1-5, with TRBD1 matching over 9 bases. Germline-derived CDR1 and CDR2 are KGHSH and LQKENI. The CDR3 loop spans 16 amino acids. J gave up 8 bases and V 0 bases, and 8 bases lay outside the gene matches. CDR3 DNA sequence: TGTGCCAGCTCACCACCAATGGACAGGGGAAGGGAGCCCCAGCATTTT. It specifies CASSPPMDRGREPQHF.

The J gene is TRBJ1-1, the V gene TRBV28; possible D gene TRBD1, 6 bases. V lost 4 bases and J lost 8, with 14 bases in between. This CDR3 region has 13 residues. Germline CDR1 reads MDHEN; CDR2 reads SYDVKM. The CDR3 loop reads CASSWGHREEAFF. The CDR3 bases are TGTGCCAGCAGTTGGGGACACAGGGAGGAAGCTTTCTTT.

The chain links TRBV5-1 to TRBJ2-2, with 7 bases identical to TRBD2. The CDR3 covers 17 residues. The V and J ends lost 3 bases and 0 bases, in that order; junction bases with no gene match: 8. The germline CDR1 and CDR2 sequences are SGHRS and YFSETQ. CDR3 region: CASSWNRDYPNTGELFF. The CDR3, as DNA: TGCGCCAGCAGCTGGAACCGGGACTATCCGAACACCGGGGAGCTGTTTTTT.

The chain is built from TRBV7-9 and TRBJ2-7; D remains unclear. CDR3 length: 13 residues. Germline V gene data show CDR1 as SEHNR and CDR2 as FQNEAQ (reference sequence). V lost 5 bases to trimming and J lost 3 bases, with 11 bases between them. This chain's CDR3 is CASSLPRDYEQYF. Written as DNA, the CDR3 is TGTGCCAGCAGCCTCCCAAGGGACTACGAGCAGTACTTC.

CDR3 region: CASSTDSSYEQYF. The CDR3 nucleotides read TGTGCCAGCAGCACGGACAGCTCCTACGAGCAGTACTTC. V usage is TRBV7-9 and J usage is TRBJ2-7, with D perhaps TRBD1 (6 bases). Germline lookup yields CDR1 SEHNR and CDR2 FQNEAQ (reference sequence). The CDR3 totals 13 residues. With 5 bases removed from V and 0 bases from J, the gap between germline ends came to 8 bases. The full variable domain, in which reference TRBV7-9 and TRBJ2-7 provide the parts outside the CDR3, is DTGVSQNPRHKITKRGQNVTFRCDPISEHNRLYWYRQTLGQGPEFLTYFQNEAQLEKSRLLSDRFSAERPKGSFSTLEIQRTEQGDSAMYLCASSTDSSYEQYFGPGTRLTVT.

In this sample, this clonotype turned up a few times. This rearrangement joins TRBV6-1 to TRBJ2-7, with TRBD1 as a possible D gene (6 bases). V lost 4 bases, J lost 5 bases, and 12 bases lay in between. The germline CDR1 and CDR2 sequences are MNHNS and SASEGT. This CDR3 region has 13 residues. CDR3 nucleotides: TGTGCCAGCAGTGGTCAGGGGATACACGAGCAGTACGTC. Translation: CASSGQGIHEQYV.